Each of the 26 T cell receptor beta chains below was sequenced from the same sample in a study of identical twins. In TCRdb, the 5' RACE reads were re-called with MiXCR into one record per CDR3 protein. The sample shows about 200,000 distinct CDR3 sequences, roughly 10% of them seen only once. The sequenced material came from memory T cells sorted from blood. The receptors were sampled from a man in his fifties in good health.

This clonotype was detected ten times or more. For the CDR3, the DNA is TGCAGTCCCATGGGGCTCGCCTTAAGGGGAGCTTTCTTT. It codes for CSPMGLALRGAFF. This chain uses TRBV20-1 with TRBJ1-1; tentatively, D is TRBD1 (5 bases). The germline V gene has CDR1 DFQATT and CDR2 SNEGSKA (reference sequence). V lost 8 bases to trimming and J lost 10 bases, with 23 bases between them. This CDR3 has 13 residues.

This clonotype showed up many times. V usage is TRBV18 and J usage is TRBJ2-2; 8 bases are a match to TRBD1. V was pared by 2 bases and J by 5 bases, with 7 bases of the junction left unmatched. Germline-derived CDR1 and CDR2 are KGHSH and LQKENI. The CDR3 runs to 16 residues. Here the CDR3 reads CASSPFDRGGTGELFF. Written as DNA, the CDR3 is TGTGCCAGCTCACCATTCGACAGGGGAGGAACCGGGGAGCTGTTTTTT.

This clonotype came up many times. V usage is TRBV20-1 and J usage is TRBJ2-7; a possible D gene is TRBD1 (6 bases). There are 13 residues in the CDR3. Germline lookup yields CDR1 DFQATT and CDR2 SNEGSKA (reference sequence). The germline V and J ends were trimmed by 6 bases and 6 bases, with 18 bases remaining between them. The CDR3 nucleotides read TGCAGTGCGCCTCTAATGGGGGCGGCCGAGCAGTACTTC. Amino acids: CSAPLMGAAEQYF.

The gene calls are TRBV29-1 and TRBJ1-1; D gene uncertain. Trimming stripped 7 bases from V and 1 base from J, with 19 bases between. CDR3 length: 15 residues. Looked up from germline, CDR1 is SQVTM and CDR2 is ANQGSEA. The CDR3 DNA reads TGCAGCGCCCCTAGACCGCCGGGAGAGAACACTGAAGCTTTCTTT. It encodes CSAPRPPGENTEAFF. The variable domain in full, with the rest retrieved from reference TRBV29-1 and TRBJ1-1, is SAVISQKPSRDICQRGTSLTIQCQVDSQVTMMFWYRQQPGQSLTLIATANQGSEATYESGFVIDKFPISRPNLTFSTLTVSNMSPEDSSIYLCSAPRPPGENTEAFFGQGTRLTVV.

The chain uses TRBV7-2 and TRBJ1-3; D remains ambiguous. Germline V lookup: CDR1 SGHTA, CDR2 FQGNSA. The CDR3 has 14 amino acids. Between the trimmed V and J ends, which lost 5 bases and 0 bases, there was a span of 8 bases. This CDR3 is CASSRLPSGNTIYF. Here the CDR3 DNA reads TGTGCCAGCAGCCGACTCCCCTCTGGAAACACCATATATTTT.

Ten or more counts support this clonotype. V gene TRBV6-2 or TRBV6-3 combines with J gene TRBJ1-2; TRBD1 is a possible D gene (6 bases). This CDR3 comprises 18 residues. V dropped 5 bases and J dropped 8 bases, with 30 bases sitting between them. The germline V gene encodes CDR1 MNHEY and CDR2 SVGEGT. CDR3 in DNA: TGTGCCAGCAGTGACGCGAAAAGACCGAGGGTCGCAGGGGACGGCTACACCTTC. Protein: CASSDAKRPRVAGDGYTF.

In nucleotides, the CDR3 is TGTGCCAGCAGTGGAGGGTTTGGCTCCTACGAGCAGTACTTC. This codes for CASSGGFGSYEQYF. The V gene is TRBV27, the J gene TRBJ2-7, with a weak D call TRBD2 (6 bases). CDR1 MNHEY and CDR2 SMNVEV come from the germline V gene (reference sequence). V was pared by 5 bases and J by 0 bases, with 11 bases between. This CDR3 is built from 14 residues.

As for this clonotype: The junction and the germline gene differ at one end; a read error may be behind it. The chain couples TRBV20-1 to TRBJ2-7, with 8 bases identical to TRBD1. Germline V gene data show CDR1 as DFQATT and CDR2 as SNEGSKA (reference sequence). The CDR3 has 11 residues. The CDR3 loop reads CSAREGGQGNF. The CDR3 region has the DNA TGCAGTGCTAGAGAAGGAGGACAGGGTAACTTC.

V usage is TRBV20-1 and J usage is TRBJ1-6; a possible D gene is TRBD1 (5 bases). Trimming took off 6 bases at V and 6 bases at J, with 15 bases between the two ends. The CDR3 covers 14 residues. CDR1 is DFQATT and CDR2 is SNEGSKA in the germline V gene (reference sequence). CDR3 bases: TGCAGTGCAAACGACAGAACTACTAATTCACCCCTCCACTTT. Protein: CSANDRTTNSPLHF.

At least ten counts were recorded for this clonotype. The chain carries TRBV19 and TRBJ1-2; D possibly corresponds to TRBD1 (5 bases). Trimming took 7 bases from V and 4 from J, leaving 19 bases between them. In germline, CDR1 is LNHDA, CDR2 SQIVND (reference sequence). CDR3 length: 15 amino acids. The CDR3 DNA is TGTGCCAGTACCCCATTGGCGGGGGAGACCTATGGCTACACCTTC. It encodes CASTPLAGETYGYTF.

This clonotype was counted ten times or more. The genes are TRBV29-1 and TRBJ2-7, with 9 bases identical to TRBD2. The CDR3 loop spans 14 amino acids. From germline, CDR1 is SQVTM and CDR2 ANQGSEA. The V gene end was trimmed by 7 bases and the J gene end by 2 bases; junction bases not matched to a gene: 9. This CDR3 reads CSAKSGRPPYEQYF. CDR3 in DNA: TGCAGCGCAAAGAGCGGGAGGCCCCCCTACGAGCAGTACTTC.

This clonotype was observed once. The J gene is TRBJ2-5, the V gene TRBV28; 9 nucleotides align to TRBD2. The CDR3 has 13 residues. With 8 bases clipped from V and 3 bases from J, the junction kept 4 bases outside the gene matches. Germline CDR1 reads MDHEN; CDR2 reads SYDVKM. The CDR3 region is CASGRGGEETQYF. The CDR3 nucleotides read TGTGCCAGCGGTCGCGGGGGGGAAGAGACCCAGTACTTC.

A few counts support this clonotype. The J gene is TRBJ2-5, the V gene TRBV12-3 or TRBV12-4, with 12 bases lining up with TRBD2. The CDR3 is made up of 17 amino acids. V was pared by 5 bases and J by 9 bases, with 16 bases of the junction left unmatched. Here the CDR3 DNA reads TGTGCCAGCAGTCCTCGGACTAGCGGGGCCGACCGCGGGGCCCAGTACTTC. Translation: CASSPRTSGADRGAQYF.

This clonotype appeared many times. This sequence joins TRBV6-2 or TRBV6-3 and TRBJ1-5, with 7 nucleotides matching TRBD1. V gave up 6 bases and J gave up 0 bases; unmatched junction bases: 11. The CDR3 is 17 amino acids. From germline, CDR1 is MNHEY and CDR2 SVGEGT. In DNA, the CDR3 is TGTGCCAGCAGGACAGGATGGGACAGTCCTAGCAATCAGCCCCAGCATTTT. It codes for CASRTGWDSPSNQPQHF.

The chain uses TRBV6-2 or TRBV6-3 and TRBJ2-6; D might be TRBD1 or TRBD2, each matching 6 bases. With 5 bases removed from V and 0 bases from J, the gap between germline ends came to 23 bases. The CDR3 length is 20 residues. The germline CDR1 and CDR2 sequences are MNHEY and SVGEGT. The CDR3 bases are TGTGCCAGCAGTCTCTCTAAGGGGGGTCCAGGACTCTCTGGGGCCAACGTCCTGACTTTC. Translated, it gives CASSLSKGGPGLSGANVLTF.

In this sample, this clonotype turned up a few times. V gene TRBV9 combines with J gene TRBJ2-3; D unclear. This CDR3 has 12 residues. Germline CDR1 is SGDLS and CDR2 is YYNGEE. Trimming took off 3 bases at V and 10 bases at J, with 12 bases between the two ends. The CDR3 coding sequence is TGTGCCAGCAGCGGAGACTCAGTGGCGCAGTATTTT. It yields the protein CASSGDSVAQYF.

The table lists this clonotype with many counts. The rearrangement links TRBV27 to TRBJ2-3; TRBD1 matches 9 bases. From germline, CDR1 is MNHEY and CDR2 SMNVEV (reference sequence). Losses at the gene ends were 7 bases for V and 7 bases for J; bases not matched to a gene: 12. The CDR3 is made up of 15 amino acids. CDR3 amino acids: CASKDGQGSLYTQYF. CDR3 coding DNA: TGTGCCAGCAAAGACGGACAGGGGTCCCTGTATACGCAGTATTTT.

The chain joins TRBV7-2 to TRBJ2-1, with TRBD2 identical over 8 bases. After removal of 1 base from V and 6 bases from J, the junction contained 5 bases not matched to a gene. Germline V gene sequence: CDR1 SGHTA, CDR2 FQGNSA. The CDR3 sequence is 15 residues long. The CDR3 sequence is CASSLVSGGRNEQFF. The CDR3 nucleotides are TGTGCCAGCAGCTTAGTCTCGGGAGGGCGCAATGAGCAGTTCTTC.

This clonotype was seen at least ten times. The rearrangement joins TRBV12-3 or TRBV12-4 to TRBJ1-2, with D unclear. Trimming cost V 4 bases and J 6 bases, with 9 bases left between them. There are 12 residues in the CDR3. The CDR3 reads CASSSGPNGYTF. The CDR3 DNA is TGTGCCAGCAGTTCGGGTCCCAATGGCTACACCTTC.

This clonotype came up many times. The V call is TRBV20-1, the J call TRBJ2-3, with a possible D match to TRBD1 (6 bases). Germline V gene sequence: CDR1 DFQATT, CDR2 SNEGSKA (reference sequence). The germline V and J ends were trimmed by 6 bases and 2 bases, with 15 bases remaining between them. The CDR3 spans 14 residues. Here the CDR3 DNA reads TGCAGTGCCCCCAGGGGCAGGGCCACAGATACGCAGTATTTT. Translated: CSAPRGRATDTQYF.

This clonotype has at least ten counts. DNA of the CDR3: TGTGCCAGCAGTTTATTAGTACAGGGGGACTACAATGAGCAGTTCTTC. Translation gives CASSLLVQGDYNEQFF. The chain links TRBV28 to TRBJ2-1; 8 bases align to TRBD1. With 1 base clipped from V and 3 bases from J, the junction kept 5 bases outside the gene matches. In germline, CDR1 is MDHEN, CDR2 SYDVKM. The CDR3 runs 16 residues. Together with reference TRBV28 and TRBJ2-1, the CDR3 gives the full variable domain: DVKVTQSSRYLVKRTGEKVFLECVQDMDHENMFWYRQDPGLGLRLIYFSYDVKMKEKGDIPEGYSVSREKKERFSLILESASTNQTSMYLCASSLLVQGDYNEQFFGPGTRLTVL.

This clonotype appeared many times. V is TRBV9 and J is TRBJ2-2, with D possibly matching TRBD1 (5 bases). V lost 2 bases and J lost 8, with 10 bases in between. The CDR3 is 13 amino acids. Germline loops: CDR1 SGDLS, CDR2 YYNGEE. The CDR3, as DNA: TGTGCCAGCAGCGTCAGGGTTGGTGGGGAGCTGTTTTTT. Translating it yields CASSVRVGGELFF.

This clonotype was found many times. This chain joins TRBV4-3 and TRBJ2-1; the D call may be TRBD1 or TRBD2 (6 bases each). With 4 bases removed from V and 5 bases from J, the gap between germline ends came to 15 bases. This CDR3 is built from 15 residues. Per germline, CDR1 LGHNA and CDR2 YSLEER. Here the CDR3 DNA reads TGCGCCAGCAGCCTTTGGGGGGACATGGACAATGAGCAGTTCTTC. This translates into CASSLWGDMDNEQFF.

The rearrangement links TRBV7-8 to TRBJ2-1, with D perhaps given as TRBD1 or TRBD2 (5 bases each). The V and J ends lost 1 base and 0 bases respectively, with 22 bases between them. This CDR3 contains 20 residues. Germline lookup yields CDR1 SGHVS and CDR2 FQNEAQ. Here the CDR3 reads CASSLGARFIGASSYNEQFF. As DNA, the CDR3 is TGTGCCAGCAGCTTAGGGGCTAGATTTATCGGGGCGAGCTCCTACAATGAGCAGTTCTTC. The full variable domain, completed using reference TRBV7-8 and TRBJ2-1, is GAGVSQSPRYKVAKRGQDVALRCDPISGHVSLFWYQQALGQGPEFLTYFQNEAQLDKSGLPSDRFFAERPEGSVSTLKIQRTQQEDSAVYLCASSLGARFIGASSYNEQFFGPGTRLTVL.

This clonotype was seen many times. The chain uses TRBV12-3 or TRBV12-4 and TRBJ2-7, with 7 nucleotides matching TRBD2. V was pared by 3 bases and J by 1 base, with 3 bases of the junction left unmatched. The CDR3 is made up of 14 amino acids. CDR3 residues: CASSFPSGSYEQYF. The DNA of the CDR3 is TGTGCCAGCAGTTTCCCTAGCGGATCCTACGAGCAGTACTTC.

In this sample, this clonotype turned up many times. The gene calls are TRBV5-1 and TRBJ2-7, with 7 positions matching TRBD1. Unmatched junction bases numbered 11, after V lost 5 bases and J lost 3 bases. There are 15 residues in the CDR3. CDR1 is SGHRS, CDR2 YFSETQ, per germline. CDR3 DNA sequence: TGCGCCAGCAGAAAACCGGGACAGAATCTCTACGAGCAGTACTTC. This gives the protein CASRKPGQNLYEQYF.